The 32 T cell receptor beta chains below were found in one sample sequenced in a study of cytomegalovirus exposure and HLA in healthy donors (dated by TCRdb to 2017 to 2019). Receptors were amplified or captured by the immunoSEQ multiplex PCR assay. The multiplex PCR relied on a mix of 60 forward primers for TCR Vbeta segments and 13 reverse primers for TCR Jbeta segments. TCRdb retrieved this table from immuneACCESS and kept in-frame rearrangements only. Not all clones are present; in checked studies, unresolved V genes account for under half, and no reason is known for the remainder. Across this sample there are 150,000 to 200,000 clones, with around 84% seen only once. Around 1.9% of the sample is taken by the ten largest. Sequencing input: PBMCs. The source is a young man in good health and CMV-seronegative.

This chain connects TRBV4-1 to TRBJ1-2; TRBD1 is a possible D gene (5 bases). V was trimmed by 0 bases and J by 3 bases, leaving 11 bases between them. The CDR3 is 15 residues long. The V gene's germline CDR1 is MGHRA and CDR2 YSYEKL. This CDR3 is CASSQDRQQDYGYTF. CDR3 in DNA: TGCGCCAGCAGCCAAGATCGACAGCAGGACTATGGCTACACCTTC.

The chain joins TRBV6-7 to TRBJ1-1; tentatively, D is TRBD1 (5 bases). TRBV6-7 is given ORF status, its function remaining uncertain. The CDR3 length is 14 residues. Between the trimmed V and J ends, which lost 6 bases and 7 bases, there was a span of 18 bases. The CDR3 bases are TGTGCCAGCAGCCATTCTGTGGGTAGGGGTGAAGCTTTCTTT. Translating it yields CASSHSVGRGEAFF.

The gene calls are TRBV7-2 and TRBJ1-1; D not certain. Trimming took off 4 bases at V and 3 bases at J, with 15 bases between the two ends. This CDR3 has 15 residues. The germline gives CDR1 SGHTA, CDR2 FQGNSA. CDR3 nucleotides: TGTGCCAGCAGCTCCCCCTCTAGACCCTACACTGAAGCTTTCTTT. This translates into CASSSPSRPYTEAFF.

The chain links TRBV9 to TRBJ2-1; perhaps TRBD1 as D (5 bases). Trimming removed 3 bases at V and 8 bases at J, with 15 bases between. Germline V gene sequence: CDR1 SGDLS, CDR2 YYNGEE. There are 14 residues in the CDR3. This CDR3 is CASSAWGGGDEQFF. The CDR3 DNA follows: TGTGCCAGCAGCGCCTGGGGCGGTGGGGATGAGCAGTTCTTC.

V usage is TRBV29-1 and J usage is TRBJ2-5; D unclear. CDR1 is SQVTM, CDR2 ANQGSEA, per germline. The CDR3 sequence is 13 residues long. V lost 2 bases and J lost 3, with 10 bases in between. This chain's CDR3 is CSVESSPEETQYF. The DNA of the CDR3 is TGCAGCGTTGAATCGAGTCCTGAAGAGACCCAGTACTTC. The full variable domain, with the rest looked up from reference TRBV29-1 and TRBJ2-5, is SAVISQKPSRDICQRGTSLTIQCQVDSQVTMMFWYRQQPGQSLTLIATANQGSEATYESGFVIDKFPISRPNLTFSTLTVSNMSPEDSSIYLCSVESSPEETQYFGPGTRLLVL.

This clone has more than one count but fewer than ten. V gene TRBV29-1 combines with J gene TRBJ1-1; the match to TRBD1 covers 8 bases. The CDR3 consists of 13 residues. Germline V gene data show CDR1 as SQVTM and CDR2 as ANQGSEA. V lost 2 bases and J lost 3; bases outside the gene matches: 2. The CDR3: CSVEYRGDTEAFF. Written as DNA, the CDR3 is TGCAGCGTTGAATACAGGGGGGACACTGAAGCTTTCTTT.

The chain employs TRBV2 and TRBJ1-5; possibly TRBD1 for D (5 bases). Germline-derived CDR1 and CDR2 are SNHLY and FYNNEI. V lost 3 bases and J lost 8, with 14 bases in between. The CDR3 covers 14 residues. The CDR3 region is CASSEGRAPKPQHF. The DNA for the CDR3 is TGTGCCAGCAGTGAGGGCAGGGCCCCGAAGCCCCAGCATTTT.

This clone was counted between two and nine times. The chain is built from TRBV19 and TRBJ1-1, with D possibly matching TRBD1 (6 bases). Deletions cut 3 bases from V and 5 bases from J, with 16 bases between. This CDR3 spans 15 amino acids. Germline V gene data show CDR1 as LNHDA and CDR2 as SQIVND (reference sequence). The CDR3 protein is CASSIGDIKGTEAFF. For the CDR3, the DNA is TGTGCCAGTAGTATTGGGGACATCAAGGGGACTGAAGCTTTCTTT.

This chain connects TRBV6-5 to TRBJ1-2; 9 bases match TRBD1. V trimming: 6 bases; J trimming: 4 bases; junction bases outside the gene matches: 9. Germline V gene sequence: CDR1 MNHEY, CDR2 SVGAGI. CDR3 length: 15 residues. The CDR3 protein is CASRPRPTGGYGYTF. The CDR3 bases are TGTGCCAGCAGACCACGACCGACAGGGGGCTATGGCTACACCTTC.

The rearrangement joins TRBV6-1 to TRBJ1-2; 9 bases match TRBD1. The CDR3 runs to 13 residues. CDR1 and CDR2 (germline): MNHNS, SASEGT. V was clipped by 6 bases and J by 14 bases; unmatched bases: 13. In DNA form, the CDR3 reads TGTGCCAGCAGCGCCGGGACAGGGTTTGTTGGAACCTTC. As protein: CASSAGTGFVGTF.

This clone was observed a few times. The chain employs TRBV27 and TRBJ2-2; D is possibly TRBD2 (6 bases). This CDR3 comprises 15 residues. Trimming removed 5 bases from V and 7 bases from J, with 17 bases in between. CDR1 is MNHEY, CDR2 SMNVEV, per germline (reference sequence). The CDR3 nucleotides are TGTGCCAGCAGTCCCCTGAGGGAGGTGGTCGGGGAGCTGTTTTTT. Translation gives CASSPLREVVGELFF.

The rearrangement uses TRBV7-8 and TRBJ1-6; D possibly corresponds to TRBD1 (6 bases). The CDR3 extends over 15 amino acids. Trimming left V 5 bases short and J 9 bases short, with 17 bases between. Per germline, CDR1 SGHVS and CDR2 FQNEAQ. CDR3 sequence (DNA): TGTGCCAGCAGCCCCCCAGGGGATGGTAGTTCACCCCTCCACTTT. Amino acids: CASSPPGDGSSPLHF.

This clone has only a few counts. The rearrangement links TRBV7-3 to TRBJ2-2, with unresolved D. The CDR3 sequence is 13 residues long. Germline values: CDR1 SGHTA, CDR2 FQGTGA. The ends were cut back, 9 bases at V and 1 base at J, with 9 bases in the middle. The CDR3 nucleotides read TGTGCCAGTTCTCCGGTGAACACCGGGGAGCTGTTTTTT. This sequence encodes CASSPVNTGELFF.

This chain connects TRBV5-1 to TRBJ1-6, with D unresolved. Germline V gene lookup returns CDR1 SGHRS and CDR2 YFSETQ. The CDR3 sequence is 15 residues long. V lost 0 bases and J 11 bases, leaving 15 bases between the germline ends. For the CDR3, the DNA is TGCGCCAGCAGCTTGGCACAGCCGGCTCTACCACCCCTCCACTTT. Its protein product is CASSLAQPALPPLHF.

The chain carries TRBV7-2 and TRBJ1-3, with a tentative D call TRBD1 (5 bases). Per germline, CDR1 SGHTA and CDR2 FQGNSA. The CDR3 is 14 amino acids. Trimming pared 5 bases from V and 3 bases from J, leaving 11 bases between. The CDR3 nucleotides are TGTGCCAGCAGCATACAGGCTTTTGGAAACACCATATATTTT. Amino acids: CASSIQAFGNTIYF. The full variable domain, with the rest looked up from reference TRBV7-2 and TRBJ1-3, is GAGVSQSPSNKVTEKGKDVELRCDPISGHTALYWYRQSLGQGLEFLIYFQGNSAPDKSGLPSDRFSAERTGGSVSTLTIQRTQQEDSAVYLCASSIQAFGNTIYFGEGSWLTVV.

This chain uses TRBV6-6 with TRBJ1-3; 9 bases are shared with TRBD1. This CDR3 has 14 amino acids. V shed 6 bases, J shed 6 bases, and the junction held 6 bases outside the gene matches. CDR1 is MNHNY and CDR2 is SVGAGI in the germline V gene (reference sequence). CDR3 bases: TGTGCCAGCAGAACTGGGACAGGGCAAAACACCATATATTTT. Protein product: CASRTGTGQNTIYF.

The chain is built from TRBV7-2 and TRBJ1-1, with a possible D match to TRBD1 (6 bases). With 10 bases removed from V and 2 bases from J, the gap between germline ends came to 17 bases. Germline lookup yields CDR1 SGHTA and CDR2 FQGNSA. The CDR3 runs 14 residues. The CDR3: CATTTDSLNTEAFF. In DNA, the CDR3 is TGTGCCACCACGACGGACAGCCTAAACACTGAAGCTTTCTTT.

The chain recombines TRBV29-1 with TRBJ2-3, with 9 bases fitting TRBD1. CDR3 length: 13 residues. Germline lookup yields CDR1 SQVTM and CDR2 ANQGSEA. V dropped 5 bases and J dropped 6; count of bases not matched to a gene: 6. DNA of the CDR3: TGCAGCGTTACAGGGACAGGGTTGGATACGCAGTATTTT. Protein product: CSVTGTGLDTQYF.

This clone was counted a single time. The chain couples TRBV19 to TRBJ1-4, with 8 bases aligning to TRBD1. This CDR3 is built from 16 residues. V lost 4 bases to trimming and J lost 1 base; unmatched junction nucleotides: 5. Germline V gives CDR1 LNHDA, CDR2 SQIVND (reference sequence). The CDR3 is CASSTGTGGTNEKLFF. CDR3 nucleotides: TGTGCCAGTAGTACCGGGACAGGCGGAACTAATGAAAAACTGTTTTTT.

The chain employs TRBV27 and TRBJ2-1, with D unresolved. Germline V gives CDR1 MNHEY, CDR2 SMNVEV (reference sequence). This CDR3 contains 16 residues. V shed 2 bases and J shed 0 bases, with 11 bases lying between them. The CDR3 bases are TGTGCCAGCAGTTTAGGTACTCTCCACTCCTACAATGAGCAGTTCTTC. Translating it yields CASSLGTLHSYNEQFF.

The V call is TRBV27, the J call TRBJ1-5; D perhaps matches TRBD1 (5 bases). Trimming stripped 3 bases from V and 4 bases from J, with 22 bases between. CDR1 and CDR2 (germline): MNHEY, SMNVEV (reference sequence). The CDR3 has 18 residues. The CDR3 loop is CASSLVGPRPGGNQPQHF. Written as DNA, the CDR3 is TGTGCCAGCAGTTTGGTCGGGCCTCGTCCCGGGGGGAATCAGCCCCAGCATTTT.

The rearrangement links TRBV6-5 to TRBJ2-1; D is possibly TRBD2 (6 bases). The CDR3 is made up of 12 amino acids. V dropped 8 bases and J dropped 10 bases, with 15 bases sitting between them. Germline V gene sequence: CDR1 MNHEY, CDR2 SVGAGI. CDR3 sequence: CASSTAGSEQFF. The CDR3 nucleotides are TGTGCCAGCTCCACGGCGGGATCGGAGCAGTTCTTC.

J is TRBJ2-3 and V is TRBV18; D remains unclear. Germline values: CDR1 KGHSH, CDR2 LQKENI. The CDR3 consists of 15 residues. Trimming pared 6 bases from V and 6 bases from J, leaving 19 bases between. The CDR3 coding sequence is TGTGCCAGCTCCCCCACTAATCTAGGTCCGGATACGCAGTATTTT. It yields the protein CASSPTNLGPDTQYF.

The chain combines TRBV10-2 with TRBJ1-6; TRBD1 might be the D (6 bases). The CDR3 runs 13 residues. The V end was cut by 7 bases, the J end by 7 bases, with 11 bases between. Germline V lookup: CDR1 WSHSY, CDR2 SAAADI. CDR3 sequence reads: CASKETGNSPLHF. Written as DNA, the CDR3 is TGCGCCAGCAAGGAGACAGGAAATTCACCCCTCCACTTT.

V usage is TRBV5-1 and J usage is TRBJ2-1; 10 nucleotides align to TRBD2. Germline CDR1 SGHRS, CDR2 YFSETQ. The ends lost 5 bases at V and 6 bases at J; junction bases unmatched: 20. This CDR3 is built from 19 residues. CDR3 sequence reads: CASRSLAGVPPTRGNEQFF. In DNA, the CDR3 is TGCGCCAGCAGATCCCTAGCGGGAGTTCCCCCGACCCGGGGCAATGAGCAGTTCTTC. The full variable domain, with the rest looked up from reference TRBV5-1 and TRBJ2-1, is KAGVTQTPRYLIKTRGQQVTLSCSPISGHRSVSWYQQTPGQGLQFLFEYFSETQRNKGNFPGRFSGRQFSNSRSEMNVSTLELGDSALYLCASRSLAGVPPTRGNEQFFGPGTRLTVL.

The chain couples TRBV11-2 to TRBJ1-4; maybe TRBD1 (5 bases). The CDR3 spans 15 residues. CDR1 is SGHAT, CDR2 FQNNGV, per germline. Between the trimmed V and J ends, which lost 2 bases and 5 bases, there was a span of 12 bases. CDR3 loop: CASSLRGTKNEKLFF. CDR3 DNA: TGTGCCAGCAGCTTAAGAGGGACTAAAAATGAAAAACTGTTTTTT. Full variable domain (remainder filled in from reference TRBV11-2 and TRBJ1-4): EAGVAQSPRYKIIEKRQSVAFWCNPISGHATLYWYQQILGQGPKLLIQFQNNGVVDDSQLPKDRFSAERLKGVDSTLKIQPAKLEDSAVYLCASSLRGTKNEKLFFGSGTQLSVL.

This rearrangement joins TRBV7-2 to TRBJ2-5; 8 bases are shared with TRBD2. Trimming took 7 bases from V and 3 from J; bases not matched to a gene: 7. Germline V gene lookup returns CDR1 SGHTA and CDR2 FQGNSA. This CDR3 is 14 amino acids long. The DNA of the CDR3 is TGTGCCAGCACCCGTGGACTAGCCGAAGAGACCCAGTACTTC. Residues: CASTRGLAEETQYF.

This clone was observed a single time. This chain links TRBV21-1 with TRBJ1-6. TRBV21-1 is given as a pseudogene. The CDR3 sequence is 11 residues long. The CDR3 sequence: CASPLGAPLHF. CDR3 sequence (DNA): TGTGCCAGCCCACTCGGGGCACCCCTCCACTTT.

The chain links TRBV19 to TRBJ2-1; 10 bases match TRBD2. CDR1 is LNHDA and CDR2 is SQIVND in the germline V gene (reference sequence). The CDR3 runs to 16 residues. The V gene end was trimmed by 3 bases and the J gene end by 5 bases; junction bases not matched to a gene: 7. CDR3 amino acids: CASSIPRTSGNNEQFF. CDR3 coding DNA: TGTGCCAGTAGTATCCCTCGGACTAGCGGTAACAATGAGCAGTTCTTC.

This chain uses TRBV6-1 with TRBJ2-1, with 7 positions matching TRBD2. The CDR3 length is 14 residues. The trim removed 3 bases at V and 6 bases at J, leaving 5 bases unmatched. From germline, CDR1 is MNHNS and CDR2 SASEGT. Here the CDR3 reads CASSDSSGVNEQFF. The CDR3 DNA reads TGTGCCAGCAGTGATTCCAGCGGGGTCAATGAGCAGTTCTTC.

A note on this clone: Other DNA sequences from this sample encode an identical CDR3 as well. V and J are TRBV5-1 and TRBJ2-7, with D tentatively TRBD2 (6 bases). This CDR3 has 15 amino acids. Germline CDR1 reads SGHRS; CDR2 reads YFSETQ. The V end lost 4 bases, the J end lost 0 bases, and 14 bases lay between the germline ends. CDR3 loop: CASSLGGTSSYEQYF. CDR3 nucleotide sequence: TGCGCCAGCAGCCTCGGAGGGACGAGCTCCTACGAGCAGTACTTC.

The chain has TRBV29-1 and TRBJ2-3; no firm D call. There are 11 residues in the CDR3. V lost 3 bases, J lost 6 bases, and 7 bases lay in between. Germline CDR1 SQVTM, CDR2 ANQGSEA. This CDR3 reads CSVEGPDTQYF. For the CDR3, the DNA is TGCAGCGTTGAGGGCCCCGATACGCAGTATTTT.